This is a list of T cell receptor beta chains from one sample in a study of monozygotic twins with inflammatory bowel disease. TCRdb reanalyzed the 5' RACE reads and collapses them to one entry per CDR3 protein, without DNA. The table for this sample gives approximately 400,000 distinct CDR3 sequences. The source material was blood. These receptors all stem from a human donor with ulcerative colitis or Crohn's disease, or a healthy co-twin of an affected twin (not recorded which). The CDR3 runs from the conserved cysteine through the conserved F or W. The order of the fields is V gene, J gene, CDR3 protein.

v_gene: TRBV29-1
j_gene: TRBJ2-1
CDR3aa: CSVAGHTYNEQFF

v_gene: TRBV9
j_gene: TRBJ2-1
CDR3aa: CASSSWTGNNEQFF

v_gene: TRBV7-9
j_gene: TRBJ2-5
CDR3aa: CASSLAAGGLYQETQYF

v_gene: TRBV7-8
j_gene: TRBJ2-7
CDR3aa: CASSLNRDIYYEQYF

v_gene: TRBV25-1
j_gene: TRBJ2-7
CDR3aa: CASSDWGQGSYEQYF

v_gene: TRBV20-1
j_gene: TRBJ1-3
CDR3aa: CSAPRSSGNTIYF

v_gene: TRBV7-9
j_gene: TRBJ2-1
CDR3aa: CASSPGTSGIWEQFF

v_gene: TRBV24-1
j_gene: TRBJ2-5
CDR3aa: CATSDGETQYF

v_gene: TRBV15
j_gene: TRBJ2-5
CDR3aa: CATSRVYGQGETQYF

v_gene: TRBV7-6
j_gene: TRBJ2-5
CDR3aa: CASSFSGIQETQYF

v_gene: TRBV9
j_gene: TRBJ2-1
CDR3aa: CASSPRQGARNEQFF

v_gene: TRBV7-9
j_gene: TRBJ2-1
CDR3aa: CASSPRQGEQFF

v_gene: TRBV20-1
j_gene: TRBJ1-5
CDR3aa: CSAAEGQGRGQPQHF

v_gene: TRBV5-1
j_gene: TRBJ1-1
CDR3aa: CASMLDRNTEAFF

v_gene: TRBV7-9
j_gene: TRBJ2-1
CDR3aa: CASSVRAGPAEEQFF

v_gene: TRBV9
j_gene: TRBJ2-2
CDR3aa: CASTGVNTGELFF

v_gene: TRBV7-6
j_gene: TRBJ2-3
CDR3aa: CASSLGQGKTDTQYF

v_gene: TRBV12-3/TRBV12-4
j_gene: TRBJ2-3
CDR3aa: CASSFGTASTDTQYF

v_gene: TRBV24-1
j_gene: TRBJ1-5
CDR3aa: CATSDGQGTDQPQHF

v_gene: TRBV7-2
j_gene: TRBJ2-1
CDR3aa: CASSLATELGNNEQFF

v_gene: TRBV5-1
j_gene: TRBJ2-2
CDR3aa: CASSLLRITGELFF

v_gene: TRBV5-4
j_gene: TRBJ2-1
CDR3aa: CASSSVTSGRHNEQFF

v_gene: TRBV14
j_gene: TRBJ1-1
CDR3aa: CASSQDRAPHTEAFF

v_gene: TRBV20-1
j_gene: TRBJ2-1
CDR3aa: CSADLTLPNEQFF

v_gene: TRBV29-1
j_gene: TRBJ2-1
CDR3aa: CSVGKGGSYNEQFF

v_gene: TRBV5-1
j_gene: TRBJ1-6
CDR3aa: CASSLGGQGSRYSPLHF

v_gene: TRBV5-5
j_gene: TRBJ1-4
CDR3aa: CVSSLRFAQATNEKLFF

v_gene: TRBV4-1
j_gene: TRBJ2-4
CDR3aa: CASSQGDLFPGKNIQYF

v_gene: TRBV6-2/TRBV6-3
j_gene: TRBJ1-2
CDR3aa: CASSTLTGTVNYGYTF

v_gene: TRBV6-5
j_gene: TRBJ1-2
CDR3aa: CASSYSRTGGDYGYTF

v_gene: TRBV20-1
j_gene: TRBJ2-3
CDR3aa: CSAPTLGDTQYF

v_gene: TRBV3-1
j_gene: TRBJ2-5
CDR3aa: CASSQATYETQYF

v_gene: TRBV4-1
j_gene: TRBJ1-6
CDR3aa: CASSQDRGQGSPLHF

v_gene: TRBV6-5
j_gene: TRBJ2-5
CDR3aa: CASSYYALTLAGGETQYF

v_gene: TRBV7-2
j_gene: TRBJ2-3
CDR3aa: CASSLAGLLGDTQYF

v_gene: TRBV5-1
j_gene: TRBJ2-2
CDR3aa: CASSTESAYTGELFF

v_gene: TRBV11-1
j_gene: TRBJ2-5
CDR3aa: CASSLAIRGRGGQETQYF

v_gene: TRBV12-5
j_gene: TRBJ2-3
CDR3aa: CASGGLAGDTQYF

v_gene: TRBV5-4
j_gene: TRBJ2-1
CDR3aa: CASSIVDRAYNEQFF

v_gene: TRBV20-1
j_gene: TRBJ2-1
CDR3aa: CSARLVNEQFF

v_gene: TRBV11-2
j_gene: TRBJ2-5
CDR3aa: CASSFWGAVETQYF

v_gene: TRBV9
j_gene: TRBJ2-5
CDR3aa: CASSVEGLAGETQYF

v_gene: TRBV9
j_gene: TRBJ2-2
CDR3aa: CASSGRSNTGELFF

v_gene: TRBV5-1
j_gene: TRBJ2-2
CDR3aa: CASSFPSGLAGGLIPGELFF

v_gene: TRBV12-3/TRBV12-4
j_gene: TRBJ2-1
CDR3aa: CASSDRDGSSYNEQFF

v_gene: TRBV5-6
j_gene: TRBJ1-2
CDR3aa: CASRRVTYSDYGYTF

v_gene: TRBV6-2/TRBV6-3
j_gene: TRBJ1-5
CDR3aa: CASSYARGNQPQHF

v_gene: TRBV6-1
j_gene: TRBJ1-5
CDR3aa: CASSEVGASNQPQHF

v_gene: TRBV5-1
j_gene: TRBJ2-7
CDR3aa: CASSLGPLEHEQYF

v_gene: TRBV5-1
j_gene: TRBJ2-3
CDR3aa: CASSLPAGTDTQYF

v_gene: TRBV12-3/TRBV12-4
j_gene: TRBJ2-3
CDR3aa: CASKLAGEADTQYF

v_gene: TRBV5-1
j_gene: TRBJ1-6
CDR3aa: CASSSDSNSPLHF